Listed here are 15 T cell receptor beta chains from one sample, sequenced in a study of CD8+ T cells in alopecia areata. Extracted from the samples, RNA was reverse transcribed into cDNA to serve as the sequencing template. Profiled with immunoSEQ multiplex PCR; TCRdb holds only in-frame clones, not every one. Of 200,000 to 250,000 clones listed, under 70% are singletons. Treatment specified: oral pan-JAK inhibitor, 5-10 mg twice daily. The sample in question was CD4+ T cells sorted from blood, obtained around week 44, from a patient treated with tofacitinib. The source of these receptors is a human donor with alopecia areata.

V is TRBV4-2 and J is TRBJ2-3, with 14 bases fitting TRBD2. From germline, CDR1 is LGHNA and CDR2 YNFKEQ. The CDR3 sequence is 19 residues long. Germline trimming cut 4 bases from V and 1 base from J; bases unmatched to any gene: 10. This CDR3 is CASSLERLAGGPGTDTQYF. The DNA for the CDR3 is TGTGCCAGCAGCCTTGAGAGACTAGCGGGGGGGCCCGGCACAGATACGCAGTATTTT.

The chain is built from TRBV4-3 and TRBJ1-2; D call uncertain. The germline gives CDR1 LGHNA, CDR2 YSLEER. This CDR3 is 13 amino acids long. The ends were cut back, 4 bases at V and 2 bases at J, with 8 bases in the middle. The chain's CDR3 is CASSRERNYGYTF. CDR3 in DNA: TGCGCCAGCAGCCGCGAGAGAAACTATGGCTACACCTTC.

The gene calls are TRBV29-1 and TRBJ2-2; TRBD1 agrees at 8 bases. V shed 6 bases, J shed 1 base, and the junction held 4 bases outside the gene matches. The CDR3 has 14 residues. Looked up from germline, CDR1 is SQVTM and CDR2 is ANQGSEA. CDR3 in amino acids: CSVLTGVNTGELFF. In DNA form, the CDR3 reads TGCAGCGTCCTGACAGGGGTGAACACCGGGGAGCTGTTTTTT.

The chain couples TRBV30 to TRBJ1-5, with D perhaps matching TRBD1 (6 bases). Germline V gene data show CDR1 as GTSNPN and CDR2 as SVGIG (reference sequence). The CDR3 covers 14 residues. The ends were cut back, 5 bases at V and 1 base at J, with 12 bases in the middle. The DNA for the CDR3 is TGTGCCTGGGGGGGGGCAGAGAGCAATCAGCCCCAGCATTTT. Residues: CAWGGAESNQPQHF.

The chain uses TRBV6-6 and TRBJ2-7; unclear D gene. The CDR3 has 12 residues. CDR1 is MNHNY and CDR2 is SVGAGI in the germline V gene (reference sequence). The V end lost 5 bases, the J end lost 3 bases, and 8 bases lay between the germline ends. This CDR3 reads CASSQTDYEQYF. CDR3 in DNA: TGTGCCAGCAGTCAAACAGACTACGAGCAGTACTTC.

The chain combines TRBV14 with TRBJ2-6; D is undetermined. Germline V gene sequence: CDR1 SGHDN, CDR2 FVKESK. CDR3 length: 16 amino acids. With 0 bases removed from V and 2 bases from J, the gap between germline ends came to 8 bases. CDR3 in DNA: TGTGCCAGCAGCCAAGAAGTGTTACCTGGGGCCAACGTCCTGACTTTC. Residues: CASSQEVLPGANVLTF.

Of note for this clone: At one end, the junction sequence differs from germline, possibly due to a read error. V is TRBV11-1 and J is TRBJ2-6; unclear D gene. This CDR3 is 16 amino acids long. Germline CDR1 reads SGHAT; CDR2 reads FQDESV (reference sequence). The CDR3 region is CANSLSLGSGANVLTF. As DNA, the CDR3 is TGTGCCAACAGCTTATCTCTCGGATCTGGGGCCAACGTCCTGACTTTC.

In its sample, this clone was seen a few times. The chain carries TRBV5-1 and TRBJ1-6; D ambiguous. Deletions cut 1 base from V and 7 bases from J, with 9 bases between. CDR1 SGHRS and CDR2 YFSETQ come from the germline V gene. There are 14 residues in the CDR3. CDR3 sequence reads: CASSLYYGNSPLHF. The CDR3 coding sequence is TGCGCCAGCAGCTTGTATTATGGGAATTCACCCCTCCACTTT.

For the CDR3, the DNA is TGTGCCTGGAGTAGTGTGAACACTGAAGCTTTCTTT. Its translation is CAWSSVNTEAFF. The rearrangement joins TRBV30 to TRBJ1-1; D not resolved. Trimming cost V 2 bases and J 0 bases, with 4 bases left between them. Germline loops: CDR1 GTSNPN, CDR2 SVGIG (reference sequence). The CDR3 sequence is 12 residues long.

This clone was found a few times. V gene TRBV6-4 combines with J gene TRBJ2-3; 8 positions agree with TRBD2. Germline trimming cut 2 bases from V and 0 bases from J; bases unmatched to any gene: 4. This CDR3 region has 16 residues. Germline CDR1 and CDR2: MRHNA and SNTAGT. The CDR3 sequence: CASSDRAGGSTDTQYF. CDR3 bases: TGTGCCAGCAGTGACAGGGCGGGGGGCAGCACAGATACGCAGTATTTT.

The chain uses TRBV30 and TRBJ2-5; 9 bases fit TRBD1. The CDR3 is 16 residues long. With V trimmed by 5 bases and J by 5 bases, 15 bases remained unmatched. The germline CDR1 and CDR2 sequences are GTSNPN and SVGIG (reference sequence). CDR3 region: CAWGPGQGGFVETQYF. The CDR3 nucleotides read TGTGCCTGGGGGCCGGGACAGGGTGGGTTTGTGGAGACCCAGTACTTC.

The chain links TRBV6-6 to TRBJ2-5; D is possibly TRBD1 (7 bases). The V gene lost 0 bases and the J gene lost 6 bases, with 14 bases spanning the gap. CDR1 MNHNY and CDR2 SVGAGI come from the germline V gene (reference sequence). CDR3 length equals 15 residues. CDR3 bases: TGTGCCAGCAGTTACTCGAGGGCAGGGGGGCAGACCCAGTACTTC. This gives the protein CASSYSRAGGQTQYF.

V gene TRBV29-1 combines with J gene TRBJ1-2; unclear D gene. The CDR3 extends over 13 amino acids. The V end was cut by 4 bases, the J end by 7 bases, with 16 bases between. Germline lookup yields CDR1 SQVTM and CDR2 ANQGSEA. Here the CDR3 DNA reads TGCAGCGTTGGTGGCCTTGGACCTATTGGCTACACCTTC. Its protein is CSVGGLGPIGYTF.

J is TRBJ2-7 and V is TRBV7-2, with 7 positions matching TRBD2. V was clipped by 2 bases and J by 4 bases; unmatched bases: 5. The CDR3 runs to 14 residues. Germline CDR1 is SGHTA and CDR2 is FQGNSA. The CDR3 DNA reads TGTGCCAGCAGCTTATCCAGGCGGGAGTACGAGCAGTACTTC. This gives the protein CASSLSRREYEQYF. Based on the CDR3 plus reference TRBV7-2 and TRBJ2-7, the full variable domain is GAGVSQSPSNKVTEKGKDVELRCDPISGHTALYWYRQSLGQGLEFLIYFQGNSAPDKSGLPSDRFSAERTGGSVSTLTIQRTQQEDSAVYLCASSLSRREYEQYFGPGTRLTVT.

The J gene is TRBJ1-1, the V gene TRBV7-8; D call uncertain. CDR1 SGHVS and CDR2 FQNEAQ come from the germline V gene. CDR3 size: 12 residues. Trimming pared 1 base from V and 4 bases from J, leaving 4 bases between. CDR3: CASSLERTEAFF. For the CDR3, the DNA is TGTGCCAGCAGCTTAGAACGCACTGAAGCTTTCTTT.